This T cell receptor beta chain came from a study of blood T cell repertoires in COVID-19. On the study more broadly: PBMCs, B-cell-depleted T cells, or T cells were the source of the cDNA or gDNA that made up the material.

In germline, CDR1 is LNHNV, CDR2 YYDKDF (reference sequence). J was trimmed by 5 bases and V by 1 base; bases with no gene match: 6. The CDR3 runs 15 residues. Original data processing: Using reference gene primer amplification, nucleated cell counts were estimated. Produced via immunoSEQ multiplex PCR; TCRdb's table is partial and in-frame only. D and trimming were read from the DNA, whereas the V and J calls and clone size are those reported in that table. The sample records 90,000 to 150,000 clones, 85% to 90% being singletons. This receptor was obtained from a man in his 70s with active or convalescent COVID-19. Source material: peripheral blood. The chain combines TRBV15 with TRBJ2-5; 8 bases agree with TRBD1. The DNA for the CDR3 is TGTGCCACCAGCAGAGGGGGGACAGGTAGTGAGACCCAGTACTTC. Protein sequence: CATSRGGTGSETQYF.